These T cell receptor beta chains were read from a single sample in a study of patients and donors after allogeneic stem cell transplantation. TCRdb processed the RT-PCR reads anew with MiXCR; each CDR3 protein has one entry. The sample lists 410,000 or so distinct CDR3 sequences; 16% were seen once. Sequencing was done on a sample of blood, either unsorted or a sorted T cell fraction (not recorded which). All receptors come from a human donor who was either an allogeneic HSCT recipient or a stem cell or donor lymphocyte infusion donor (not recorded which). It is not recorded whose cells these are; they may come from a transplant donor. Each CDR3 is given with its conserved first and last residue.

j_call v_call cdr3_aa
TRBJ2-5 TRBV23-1 CASSRPSGEETQYF
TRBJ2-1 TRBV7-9 CASSFRDVTYNEQFF
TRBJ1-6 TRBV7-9 CASSLQRSGLYNSPLHF
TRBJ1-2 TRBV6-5 CASSYQQGYGYTF
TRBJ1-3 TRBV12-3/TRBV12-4 CASSSSGVRNTIYF
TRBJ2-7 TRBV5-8 CASGYALYEQYF
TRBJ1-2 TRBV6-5 CASRDRDYGYTF
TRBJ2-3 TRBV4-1 CASSQATSGSTDTQYF
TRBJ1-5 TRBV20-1 CSARDGAVYQPQHF
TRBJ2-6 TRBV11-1 CASSLRSVGRPSGANVLTF
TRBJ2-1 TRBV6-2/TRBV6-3 CASSSVDSKRGEQFF
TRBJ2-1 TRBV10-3 CAISGAPSYNEQFF
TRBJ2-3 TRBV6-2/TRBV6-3 CASSYPGLAVDTDTQYF
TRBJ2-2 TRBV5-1 CASRGMSAGELFF
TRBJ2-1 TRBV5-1 CASSPGVGQGTYNEQFF
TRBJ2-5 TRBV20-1 CSAPRGIVGETQYF
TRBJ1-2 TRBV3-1 CASSQEYGGRDYGYTF
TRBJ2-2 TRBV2 CASSEAPGYTGELFF
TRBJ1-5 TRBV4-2 CASSQGTGDQPQHF
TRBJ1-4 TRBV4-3 CASSQDMGRGYEKLFF
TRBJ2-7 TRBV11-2 CASSLDQGWGYEQYF
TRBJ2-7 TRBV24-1 CATSAGTSGEQYF
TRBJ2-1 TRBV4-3 CASSFSLLAGGPSSYNEQFF
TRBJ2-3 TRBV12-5 CASGFEYWGYTQYF